This T cell receptor beta chain came from a study of tissue T cells after allogeneic stem cell transplantation. Sequencing was performed with immunoSEQ multiplex PCR; in TCRdb, only in-frame clones are kept and a portion is missing. The sample comprises tens of thousands of clones, 85% of which are singletons, and more than 3% rests with the top ten. Germline V lookup: CDR1 MNHEY, CDR2 SVGAGI. V was clipped by 8 bases and J by 5 bases; unmatched bases: 3. The CDR3 length is 12 residues. The sample here was blood, taken before transplantation. This chain links TRBV6-5 with TRBJ1-5; 7 nucleotides line up with TRBD1. The receptor's source is a woman aged 18-49 years who later had graft-versus-host disease after an allogeneic stem cell transplant. Written as DNA, the CDR3 is TGTGCCAGCTTCACAGGGGATCAGCCCCAGCATTTT. Its protein is CASFTGDQPQHF.